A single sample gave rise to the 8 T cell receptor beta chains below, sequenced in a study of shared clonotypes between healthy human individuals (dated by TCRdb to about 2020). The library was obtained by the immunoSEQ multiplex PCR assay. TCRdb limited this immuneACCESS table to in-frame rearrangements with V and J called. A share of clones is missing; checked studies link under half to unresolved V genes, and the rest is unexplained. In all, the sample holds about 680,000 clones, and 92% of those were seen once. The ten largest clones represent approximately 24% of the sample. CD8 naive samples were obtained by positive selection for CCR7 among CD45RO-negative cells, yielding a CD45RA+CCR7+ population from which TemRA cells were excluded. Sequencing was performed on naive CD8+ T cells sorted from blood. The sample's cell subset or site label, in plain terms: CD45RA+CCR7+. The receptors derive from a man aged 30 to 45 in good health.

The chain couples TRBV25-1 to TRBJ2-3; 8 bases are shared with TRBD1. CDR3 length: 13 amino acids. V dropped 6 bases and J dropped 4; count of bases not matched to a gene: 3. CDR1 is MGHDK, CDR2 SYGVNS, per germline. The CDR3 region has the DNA TGTGCCAGCAGACAGGGGGTAGCAGATACGCAGTATTTT. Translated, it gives CASRQGVADTQYF.

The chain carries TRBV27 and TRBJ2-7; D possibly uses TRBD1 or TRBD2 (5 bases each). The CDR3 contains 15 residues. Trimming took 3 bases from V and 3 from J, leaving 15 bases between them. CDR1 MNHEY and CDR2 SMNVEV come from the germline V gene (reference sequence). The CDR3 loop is CASSLGSRTSYEQYF. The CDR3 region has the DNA TGTGCCAGCAGTTTGGGGAGTAGGACAAGCTACGAGCAGTACTTC.

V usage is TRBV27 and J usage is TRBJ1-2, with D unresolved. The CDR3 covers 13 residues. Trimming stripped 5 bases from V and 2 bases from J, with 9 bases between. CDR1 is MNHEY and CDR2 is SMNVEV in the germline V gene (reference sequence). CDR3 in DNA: TGTGCCAGCAGTCCCGGTCAAAACTATGGCTACACCTTC. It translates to CASSPGQNYGYTF.

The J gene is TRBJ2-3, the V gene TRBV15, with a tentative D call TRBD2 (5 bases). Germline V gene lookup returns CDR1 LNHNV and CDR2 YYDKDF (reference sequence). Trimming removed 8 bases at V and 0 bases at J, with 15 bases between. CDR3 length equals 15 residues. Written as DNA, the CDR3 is TGTGCCACCTCGGTTGACGGGGTAAGCACAGATACGCAGTATTTT. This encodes CATSVDGVSTDTQYF.

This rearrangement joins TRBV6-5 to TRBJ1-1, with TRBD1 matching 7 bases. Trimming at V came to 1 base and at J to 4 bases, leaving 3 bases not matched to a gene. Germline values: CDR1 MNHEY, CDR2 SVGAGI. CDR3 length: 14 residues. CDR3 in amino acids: CASSYYPGGTEAFF. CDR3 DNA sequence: TGTGCCAGCAGTTACTACCCAGGGGGCACTGAAGCTTTCTTT.

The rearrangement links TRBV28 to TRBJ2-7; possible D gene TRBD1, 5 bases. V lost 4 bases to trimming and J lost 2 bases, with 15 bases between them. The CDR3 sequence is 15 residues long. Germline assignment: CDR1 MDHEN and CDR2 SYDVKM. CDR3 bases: TGTGCCAGCAGTTCCCCCAGGCAGGGAACCTACGAGCAGTACTTC. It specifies CASSSPRQGTYEQYF.

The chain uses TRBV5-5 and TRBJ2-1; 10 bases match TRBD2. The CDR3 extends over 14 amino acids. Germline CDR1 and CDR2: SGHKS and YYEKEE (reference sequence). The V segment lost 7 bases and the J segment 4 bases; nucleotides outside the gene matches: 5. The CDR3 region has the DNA TGTGCCAGCGGTACTAGCGGGACGTACAATGAGCAGTTCTTC. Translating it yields CASGTSGTYNEQFF. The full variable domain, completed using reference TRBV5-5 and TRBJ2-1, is DAGVTQSPTHLIKTRGQQVTLRCSPISGHKSVSWYQQVLGQGPQFIFQYYEKEERGRGNFPDRFSARQFPNYSSELNVNALLLGDSALYLCASGTSGTYNEQFFGPGTRLTVL.

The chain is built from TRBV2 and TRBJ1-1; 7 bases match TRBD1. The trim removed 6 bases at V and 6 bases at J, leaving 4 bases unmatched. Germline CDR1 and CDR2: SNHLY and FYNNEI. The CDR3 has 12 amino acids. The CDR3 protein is CASRETGSEAFF. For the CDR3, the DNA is TGTGCCAGCAGAGAGACAGGGTCTGAAGCTTTCTTT. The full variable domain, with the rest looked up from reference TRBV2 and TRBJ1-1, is EPEVTQTPSHQVTQMGQEVILRCVPISNHLYFYWYRQILGQKVEFLVSFYNNEISEKSEIFDDQFSVERPDGSNFTLKIRSTKLEDSAMYFCASRETGSEAFFGQGTRLTVV.